The clone carrying this T cell receptor beta chain was counted only a few times. The antigen is undetermined. The source of the sample is a study of blood T cells in healthy people across ages. General study points: TCR beta diversity, measured per million T cells, fell in a roughly linear way with age.

The sample, 9 to 10 milliliters of peripheral blood, was drawn from each donor. CDR3 length: 15 amino acids. The germline gives CDR1 MNHEY, CDR2 SVGEGT. The V gene lost 4 bases and the J gene lost 6 bases, with 18 bases spanning the gap. A second PCR, run for 7 to 11 cycles, used a sample-barcoded 5' primer plus a J-beta primer mix. TCRdb re-called the 5' RACE reads through MiXCR, storing one row per CDR3 protein. The table records some 1,800,000 distinct CDR3 sequences, 30% to 40% of them present only once. The clonotype was recovered from a human donor in good health. The sample comprised blood. The V and J genes are TRBV6-2 or TRBV6-3 and TRBJ1-2; no firm D call. CDR3 in amino acids: CASSFAGLQVDGYTF. The CDR3 DNA reads TGTGCCAGCAGTTTTGCCGGACTCCAGGTCGATGGCTACACCTTC.